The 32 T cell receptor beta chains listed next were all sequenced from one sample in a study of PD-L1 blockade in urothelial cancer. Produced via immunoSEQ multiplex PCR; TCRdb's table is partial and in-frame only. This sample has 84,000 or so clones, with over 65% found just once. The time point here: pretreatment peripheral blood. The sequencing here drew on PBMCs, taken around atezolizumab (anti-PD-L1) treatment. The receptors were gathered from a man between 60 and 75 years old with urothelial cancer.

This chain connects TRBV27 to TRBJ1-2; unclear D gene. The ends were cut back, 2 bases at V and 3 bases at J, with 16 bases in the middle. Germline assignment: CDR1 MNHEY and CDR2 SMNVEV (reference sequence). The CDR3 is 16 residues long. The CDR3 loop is CASSLTLGSLDYGYTF. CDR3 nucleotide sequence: TGTGCCAGCAGTTTAACTCTGGGCTCCCTCGACTATGGCTACACCTTC.

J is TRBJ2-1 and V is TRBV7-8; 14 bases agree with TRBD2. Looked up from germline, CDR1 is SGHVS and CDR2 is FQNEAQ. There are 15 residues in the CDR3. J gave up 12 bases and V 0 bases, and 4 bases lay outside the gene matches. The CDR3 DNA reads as TGTGCCAGCAGCTTAGCCGGGACTAGCGGGAGTGGGCAGTTCTTC. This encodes CASSLAGTSGSGQFF.

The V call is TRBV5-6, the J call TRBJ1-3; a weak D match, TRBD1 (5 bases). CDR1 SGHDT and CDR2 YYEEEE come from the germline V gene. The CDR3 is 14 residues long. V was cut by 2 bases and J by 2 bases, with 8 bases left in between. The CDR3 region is CASSFTGAGNTIYF. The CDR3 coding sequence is TGTGCCAGCAGCTTCACAGGAGCTGGAAACACCATATATTTT.

In nucleotides, the CDR3 is TGTGCCAGCAGCTTAGTCGGAGGTTCGACTGGAAACACCATATATTTT. This gives the protein CASSLVGGSTGNTIYF. The V call is TRBV11-1, the J call TRBJ1-3; D gene uncertain. Looked up from germline, CDR1 is SGHAT and CDR2 is FQDESV (reference sequence). V was cut by 1 base and J by 2 bases, with 12 bases left in between. This CDR3 contains 16 residues. Complete variable domain (other parts from reference TRBV11-1 and TRBJ1-3): EAEVAQSPRYKITEKSQAVAFWCDPISGHATLYWYRQILGQGPELLVQFQDESVVDDSQLPKDRFSAERLKGVDSTLKIQPAELGDSAMYLCASSLVGGSTGNTIYFGEGSWLTVV.

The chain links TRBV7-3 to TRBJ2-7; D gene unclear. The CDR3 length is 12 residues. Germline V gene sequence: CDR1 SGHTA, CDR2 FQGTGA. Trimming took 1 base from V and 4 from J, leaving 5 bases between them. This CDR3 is CASSLNGYEQYF. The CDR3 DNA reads TGTGCCAGCAGCTTAAACGGGTACGAGCAGTACTTC.

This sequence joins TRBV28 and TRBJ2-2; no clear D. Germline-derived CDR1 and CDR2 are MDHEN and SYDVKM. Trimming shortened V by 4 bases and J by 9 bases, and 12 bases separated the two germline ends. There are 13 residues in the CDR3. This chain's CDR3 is CASSWLVARELFF. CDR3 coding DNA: TGTGCCAGCAGTTGGCTTGTGGCCCGGGAGCTGTTTTTT.

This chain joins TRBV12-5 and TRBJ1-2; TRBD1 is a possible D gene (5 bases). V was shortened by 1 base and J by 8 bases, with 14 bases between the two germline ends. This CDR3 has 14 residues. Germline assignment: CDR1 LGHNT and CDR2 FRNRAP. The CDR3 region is CASGLDGWGAGYTF. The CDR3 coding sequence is TGTGCTAGTGGTTTGGACGGGTGGGGCGCCGGCTACACCTTC.

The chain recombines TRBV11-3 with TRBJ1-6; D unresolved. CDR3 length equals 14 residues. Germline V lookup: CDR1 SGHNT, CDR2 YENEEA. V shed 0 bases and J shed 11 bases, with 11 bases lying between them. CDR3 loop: CASSLDADLAPLHF. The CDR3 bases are TGTGCCAGCAGCTTAGACGCCGATTTAGCACCCCTCCACTTT.

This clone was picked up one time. The CDR3 bases are TGTGCCAGCAGCTTAGCCAGCTCCTACGAGCAGTACTTC. It codes for CASSLASSYEQYF. This rearrangement joins TRBV7-2 to TRBJ2-7; D unclear. CDR3 length: 13 amino acids. Between the trimmed V and J ends, which lost 0 bases and 0 bases, there was a span of 3 bases. The germline V gene encodes CDR1 SGHTA and CDR2 FQGNSA.

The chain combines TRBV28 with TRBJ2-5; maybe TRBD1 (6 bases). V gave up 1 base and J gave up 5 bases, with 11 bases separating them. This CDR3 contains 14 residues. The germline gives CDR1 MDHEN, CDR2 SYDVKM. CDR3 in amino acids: CASSLSRTEETQYF. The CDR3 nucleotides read TGTGCCAGCAGTTTATCCCGGACAGAGGAGACCCAGTACTTC.

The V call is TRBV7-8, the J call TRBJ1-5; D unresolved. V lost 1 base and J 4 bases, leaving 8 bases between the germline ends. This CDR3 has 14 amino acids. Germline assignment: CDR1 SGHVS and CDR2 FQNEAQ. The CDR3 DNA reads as TGTGCCAGCAGCTTAGTTCGGGTGAATCAGCCCCAGCATTTT. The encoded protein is CASSLVRVNQPQHF.

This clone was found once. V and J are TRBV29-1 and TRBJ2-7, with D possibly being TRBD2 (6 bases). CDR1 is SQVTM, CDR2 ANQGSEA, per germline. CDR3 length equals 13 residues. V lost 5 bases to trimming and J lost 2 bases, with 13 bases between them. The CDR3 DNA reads TGCAGCGTTTGGGGTAGCGGACCCTACGAGCAGTACTTC. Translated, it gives CSVWGSGPYEQYF.

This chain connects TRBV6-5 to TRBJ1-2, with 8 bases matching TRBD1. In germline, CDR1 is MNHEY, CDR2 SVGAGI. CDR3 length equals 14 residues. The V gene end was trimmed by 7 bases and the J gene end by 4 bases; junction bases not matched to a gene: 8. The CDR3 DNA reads TGTGCCAGCACTCCAACAGACAGGGGCTATGGCTACACCTTC. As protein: CASTPTDRGYGYTF.

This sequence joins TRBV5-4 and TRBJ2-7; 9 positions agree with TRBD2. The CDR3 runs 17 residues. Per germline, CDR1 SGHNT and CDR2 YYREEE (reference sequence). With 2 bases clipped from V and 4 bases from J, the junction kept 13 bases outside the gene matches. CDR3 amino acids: CASSFAGGGDPAYEQYF. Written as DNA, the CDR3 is TGTGCCAGCAGCTTTGCGGGCGGGGGGGATCCCGCTTACGAGCAGTACTTC.

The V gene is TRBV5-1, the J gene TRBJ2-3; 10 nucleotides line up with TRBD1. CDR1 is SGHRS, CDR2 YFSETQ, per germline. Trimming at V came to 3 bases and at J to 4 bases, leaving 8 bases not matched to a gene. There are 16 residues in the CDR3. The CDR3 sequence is CASSSGPGQGSDTQYF. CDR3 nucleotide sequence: TGCGCCAGCAGCTCCGGGCCGGGACAGGGGTCAGATACGCAGTATTTT. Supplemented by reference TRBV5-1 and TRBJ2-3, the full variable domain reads KAGVTQTPRYLIKTRGQQVTLSCSPISGHRSVSWYQQTPGQGLQFLFEYFSETQRNKGNFPGRFSGRQFSNSRSEMNVSTLELGDSALYLCASSSGPGQGSDTQYFGPGTRLTVL.

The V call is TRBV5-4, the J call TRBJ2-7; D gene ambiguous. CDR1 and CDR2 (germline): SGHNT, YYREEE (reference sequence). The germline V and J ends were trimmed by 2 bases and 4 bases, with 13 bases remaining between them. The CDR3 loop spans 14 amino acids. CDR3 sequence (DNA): TGTGCCAGCAGCTTCGCACGAGCCAAGTACGAGCAGTACTTC. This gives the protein CASSFARAKYEQYF.

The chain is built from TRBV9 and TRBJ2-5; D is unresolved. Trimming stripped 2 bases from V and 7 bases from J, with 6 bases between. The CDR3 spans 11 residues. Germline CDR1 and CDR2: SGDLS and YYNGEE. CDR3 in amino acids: CASSVGATQYF. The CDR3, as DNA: TGTGCCAGCAGCGTCGGTGCGACCCAGTACTTC.

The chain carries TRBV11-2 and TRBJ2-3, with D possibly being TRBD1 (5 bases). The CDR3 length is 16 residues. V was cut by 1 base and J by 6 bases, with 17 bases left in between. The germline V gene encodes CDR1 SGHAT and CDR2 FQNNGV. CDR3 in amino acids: CASSLGAVSRVDTQYF. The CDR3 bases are TGTGCCAGCAGCTTAGGTGCGGTTAGCAGGGTTGATACGCAGTATTTT. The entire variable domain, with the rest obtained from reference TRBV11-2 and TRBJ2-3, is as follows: EAGVAQSPRYKIIEKRQSVAFWCNPISGHATLYWYQQILGQGPKLLIQFQNNGVVDDSQLPKDRFSAERLKGVDSTLKIQPAKLEDSAVYLCASSLGAVSRVDTQYFGPGTRLTVL.

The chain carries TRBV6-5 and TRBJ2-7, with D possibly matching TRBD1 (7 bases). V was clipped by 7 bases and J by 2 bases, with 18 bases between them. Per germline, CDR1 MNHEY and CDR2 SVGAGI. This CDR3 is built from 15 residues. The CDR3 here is CASKPGGYGAYEQYF. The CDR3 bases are TGTGCCAGCAAGCCAGGGGGGTACGGCGCCTACGAGCAGTACTTC.

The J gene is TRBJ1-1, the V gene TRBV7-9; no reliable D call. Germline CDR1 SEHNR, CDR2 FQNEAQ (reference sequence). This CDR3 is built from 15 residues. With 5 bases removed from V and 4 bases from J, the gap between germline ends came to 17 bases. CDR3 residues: CASSPNFGEGTEAFF. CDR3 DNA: TGTGCCAGCAGCCCTAACTTTGGGGAGGGCACTGAAGCTTTCTTT.

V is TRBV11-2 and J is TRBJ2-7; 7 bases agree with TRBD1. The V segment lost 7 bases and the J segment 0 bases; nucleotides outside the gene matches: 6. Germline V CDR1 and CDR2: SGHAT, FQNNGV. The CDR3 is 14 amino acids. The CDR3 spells CASNLGQFSYEQYF. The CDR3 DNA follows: TGTGCCAGCAACCTGGGACAGTTCTCCTACGAGCAGTACTTC. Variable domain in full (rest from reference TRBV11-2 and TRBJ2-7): EAGVAQSPRYKIIEKRQSVAFWCNPISGHATLYWYQQILGQGPKLLIQFQNNGVVDDSQLPKDRFSAERLKGVDSTLKIQPAKLEDSAVYLCASNLGQFSYEQYFGPGTRLTVT.

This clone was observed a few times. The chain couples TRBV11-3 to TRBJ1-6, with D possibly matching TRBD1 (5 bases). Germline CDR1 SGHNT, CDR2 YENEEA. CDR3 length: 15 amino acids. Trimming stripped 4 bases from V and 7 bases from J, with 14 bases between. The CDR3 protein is CASSSVQGINSPLHF. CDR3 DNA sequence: TGTGCCAGCAGCTCGGTCCAGGGCATCAATTCACCCCTCCACTTT.

The CDR3 protein is CASSFLGPRTRRTEQYF. The CDR3 region has the DNA TGTGCCAGCAGCTTCCTAGGTCCACGGACAAGACGTACCGAGCAGTACTTC. This sequence joins TRBV7-2 and TRBJ2-7; maybe TRBD1 (5 bases). Germline loops: CDR1 SGHTA, CDR2 FQGNSA. The CDR3 length is 17 residues. Deletions cut 3 bases from V and 6 bases from J, with 24 bases between.

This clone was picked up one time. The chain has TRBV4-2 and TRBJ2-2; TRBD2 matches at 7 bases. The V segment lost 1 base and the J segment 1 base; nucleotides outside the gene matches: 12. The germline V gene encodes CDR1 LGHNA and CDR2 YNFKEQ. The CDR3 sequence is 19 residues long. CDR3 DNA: TGTGCCAGCAGCCAAGTGATAGGGACTAATGAGAAGAACACCGGGGAGCTGTTTTTT. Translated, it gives CASSQVIGTNEKNTGELFF.

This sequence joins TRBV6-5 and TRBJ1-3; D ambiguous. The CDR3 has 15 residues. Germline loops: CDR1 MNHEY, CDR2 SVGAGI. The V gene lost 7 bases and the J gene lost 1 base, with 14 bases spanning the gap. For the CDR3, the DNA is TGTGCCAGCATATCCGCCCGAGCGTCTGGAAACACCATATATTTT. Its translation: CASISARASGNTIYF.

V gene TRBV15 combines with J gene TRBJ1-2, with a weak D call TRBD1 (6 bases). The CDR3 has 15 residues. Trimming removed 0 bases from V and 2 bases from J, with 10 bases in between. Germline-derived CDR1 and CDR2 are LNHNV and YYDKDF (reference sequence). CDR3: CATSRERTENYGYTF. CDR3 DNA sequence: TGTGCCACCAGCAGAGAGAGGACAGAGAACTATGGCTACACCTTC.

The CDR3, as DNA: TGCGCCAGCAGCCACGGACAGCTGAACACTGAAGCTTTCTTT. It encodes CASSHGQLNTEAFF. The V and J genes are TRBV5-1 and TRBJ1-1; a weak D match, TRBD1 (6 bases). V was cut by 4 bases and J by 0 bases, with 10 bases left in between. This CDR3 has 14 amino acids. Germline CDR1 reads SGHRS; CDR2 reads YFSETQ.

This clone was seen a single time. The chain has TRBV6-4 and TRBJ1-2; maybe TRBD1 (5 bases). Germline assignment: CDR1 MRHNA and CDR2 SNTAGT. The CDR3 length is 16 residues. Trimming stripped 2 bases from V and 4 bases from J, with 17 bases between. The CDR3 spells CASSDLPWGTVYGYTF. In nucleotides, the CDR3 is TGTGCCAGCAGTGACCTTCCATGGGGCACTGTCTATGGCTACACCTTC.

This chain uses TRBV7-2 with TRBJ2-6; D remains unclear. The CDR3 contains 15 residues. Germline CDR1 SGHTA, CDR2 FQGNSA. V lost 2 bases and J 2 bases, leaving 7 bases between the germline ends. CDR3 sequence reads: CASSLFATGANVLTF. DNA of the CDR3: TGTGCCAGCAGCTTATTTGCGACTGGGGCCAACGTCCTGACTTTC.

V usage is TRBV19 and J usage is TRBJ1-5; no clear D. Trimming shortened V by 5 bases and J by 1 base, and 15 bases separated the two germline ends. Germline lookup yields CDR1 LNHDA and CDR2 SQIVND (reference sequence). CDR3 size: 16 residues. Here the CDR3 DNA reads TGTGCCAGTAGTCTCCCCCAAACTGCAAGCAATCAGCCCCAGCATTTT. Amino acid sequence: CASSLPQTASNQPQHF.

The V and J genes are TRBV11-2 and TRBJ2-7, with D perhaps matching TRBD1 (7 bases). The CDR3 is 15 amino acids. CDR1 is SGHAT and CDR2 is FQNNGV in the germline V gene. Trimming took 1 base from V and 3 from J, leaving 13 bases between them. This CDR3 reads CASSLGQGGYYEQYF. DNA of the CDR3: TGTGCCAGCAGCTTAGGTCAGGGGGGTTACTACGAGCAGTACTTC.

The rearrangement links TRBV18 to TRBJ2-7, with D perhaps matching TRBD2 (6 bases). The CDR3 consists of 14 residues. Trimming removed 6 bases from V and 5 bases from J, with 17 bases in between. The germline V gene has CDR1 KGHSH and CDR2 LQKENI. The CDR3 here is CASSPGAGGHEQYF. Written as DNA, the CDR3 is TGTGCCAGCTCCCCGGGAGCCGGGGGACACGAGCAGTACTTC. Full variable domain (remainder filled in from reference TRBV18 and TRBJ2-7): NAGVMQNPRHLVRRRGQEARLRCSPMKGHSHVYWYRQLPEEGLKFMVYLQKENIIDESGMPKERFSAEFPKEGPSILRIQQVVRGDSAAYFCASSPGAGGHEQYFGPGTRLTVT.